Each of the 6 T cell receptor beta chains below was sequenced from the same sample in a study of blood T cell repertoires in COVID-19. Assay used: immunoSEQ multiplex PCR; TCRdb lists only in-frame clones, some missing. The sample has some 90,000 clones; 86% are singletons. The sequenced sample was peripheral blood. The receptor source for this set is a woman aged 80 or older with acute or convalescent COVID-19.

This chain links TRBV4-1 with TRBJ1-4; 10 nucleotides agree with TRBD1. The CDR3 covers 15 residues. CDR1 is MGHRA and CDR2 is YSYEKL in the germline V gene. V shed 2 bases, J shed 6 bases, and the junction held 3 bases outside the gene matches. The CDR3 nucleotides are TGCGCCAGCAGCCAATCCGGGACAGGGGATGAAAAACTGTTTTTT. Encoded protein: CASSQSGTGDEKLFF.

The gene calls are TRBV20-1 and TRBJ2-5; perhaps TRBD1 as D (6 bases). CDR1 is DFQATT and CDR2 is SNEGSKA in the germline V gene (reference sequence). CDR3 length: 11 amino acids. Trimming took 6 bases from V and 5 from J, leaving 10 bases between them. In DNA form, the CDR3 reads TGCAGTGCGGGGGCGGTGGAGACCCAGTACTTC. Translation: CSAGAVETQYF.

The chain carries TRBV6-1 and TRBJ2-2, with D perhaps TRBD2 (7 bases). V was pared by 2 bases and J by 2 bases, with 15 bases between. Germline V gene sequence: CDR1 MNHNS, CDR2 SASEGT. The CDR3 runs to 17 residues. The CDR3 spells CASSERAGAPNTGELFF. The CDR3 DNA is TGTGCCAGCAGTGAAAGGGCGGGGGCCCCTAACACCGGGGAGCTGTTTTTT.

V usage is TRBV3-1 (or the pseudogene TRBV3-2) and J usage is TRBJ2-3, with TRBD2 as a possible D gene (6 bases). Germline V CDR1 and CDR2: LGHDT, YNNKEL (reference sequence). Trimming took 1 base from V and 1 from J, leaving 6 bases between them. The CDR3 has 14 residues. CDR3 protein: CASSQAGGTDTQYF. CDR3 bases: TGTGCCAGCAGCCAAGCGGGGGGCACAGATACGCAGTATTTT.

The table lists this clone with a few counts. V is TRBV30 and J is TRBJ2-5, with 9 bases identical to TRBD1. The trim removed 2 bases at V and 14 bases at J, leaving 3 bases unmatched. The CDR3 totals 10 residues. From germline, CDR1 is GTSNPN and CDR2 SVGIG (reference sequence). DNA for the CDR3: TGTGCCTGGAGTCGGGACAGGGCTTACTTC. It translates to CAWSRDRAYF.

The genes are TRBV5-1 and TRBJ2-2; 9 bases agree with TRBD2. Trimming took 4 bases from V and 2 from J; bases not matched to a gene: 9. CDR1 and CDR2 (germline): SGHRS, YFSETQ. This CDR3 has 17 amino acids. DNA of the CDR3: TGCGCCAGCAGCACAAGCGGGGGGTATGGCAACACCGGGGAGCTGTTTTTT. This codes for CASSTSGGYGNTGELFF.